A single sample is the source of the 11 T cell receptor beta chains below, sequenced in a study of breast tumors, draining lymph nodes, adjacent tissues (dated by TCRdb to the mid-2010s). Lymph node samples came from the axillary draining lymph nodes of breast cancer patients. Library method: multiplex PCR. These reads were obtained on an Illumina HiSeq 2000. The public reads were reanalyzed by TCRdb: fastp trimming at Q25, MiXCR alignment, in-frame beta chains only. Each entry merges the rows of one CDR3 protein and shows their most common DNA and genes. The sample includes approximately 200,000 distinct CDR3 sequences, with roughly 31% observed a single time. The ten most abundant clones make up roughly 4% of the sample. The sequencing input was axillary lymph node tissue. These receptors were collected from a female donor with breast cancer. Some clones in this sample may be carry-over from other donors' samples.

A note on this clonotype: Its ends do not fully match the called genes, so a read error is possible. This sequence joins TRBV20-1 and TRBJ1-2, with D uncertain. CDR3 size: 12 residues. Germline assignment: CDR1 DFQATT and CDR2 SNEGSKA (reference sequence). CDR3 nucleotides: TGCAGTGCTAGTGCAGGCGTCTATGGCTCCACCTTC. As protein: CSASAGVYGSTF.

In this sample, this clonotype turned up many times. The chain employs TRBV15 and TRBJ2-3; 7 bases fit TRBD1. CDR3 length: 14 residues. Trimming took 2 bases from V and 4 from J; bases not matched to a gene: 3. Germline values: CDR1 LNHNV, CDR2 YYDKDF (reference sequence). CDR3 bases: TGTGCCACCAGCAGACGGGACAGAGCAGATACGCAGTATTTT. Protein sequence: CATSRRDRADTQYF.

This clonotype was counted between two and nine times. This sequence joins TRBV6-5 and TRBJ1-2, with D perhaps TRBD1 (6 bases). Germline CDR1 reads MNHEY; CDR2 reads SVGAGI. V lost 5 bases and J lost 1, with 17 bases in between. This CDR3 is built from 16 residues. CDR3 bases: TGTGCCAGCAGTCTCCGACAGGCCTCGGATAACTATGGCTACACCTTC. Translated: CASSLRQASDNYGYTF.

The rearrangement joins TRBV12-3 or TRBV12-4 to TRBJ1-1; a weak D match, TRBD1 (5 bases). The V gene lost 5 bases and the J gene lost 0 bases, with 16 bases spanning the gap. This CDR3 spans 16 amino acids. The CDR3 region is CASSPQGGAMNTEAFF. In nucleotides, the CDR3 is TGTGCCAGCAGTCCCCAGGGTGGGGCAATGAACACTGAAGCTTTCTTT.

Notes on this clonotype: It is likely a read error, because the conserved phenylalanine at the end of the CDR3 is missing. The DNA is omitted, as the CDR3 cannot be located on it reliably, and the CDR3 follows TCRdb's listing. CDR3 protein: CATSRDRVNT. This chain uses TRBV15 with TRBJ1-3; whether TRBD1, the table's D call, matches the DNA was not checked. CDR1 and CDR2 from the germline V gene are LNHNV and YYDKDF (reference sequence). The CDR3 spans 10 residues, counting both ends.

This clonotype was picked up many times. The germline gene is not matched at one end of the junction; a read error may be the cause. This chain links TRBV20-1 with TRBJ2-5; no clear D. The CDR3 has 11 amino acids. Germline CDR1 DFQATT, CDR2 SNEGSKA (reference sequence). CDR3 nucleotides: TGCAGTGCTAGAGTGATGGAGACCCAGTCCTTC. Its translation is CSARVMETQSF.

This clonotype was counted between two and nine times. A much more abundant neighbour one base away suggests this may be a read error. A read error is likely, as this CDR3 ends without the conserved phenylalanine or tryptophan. The chain carries TRBV7-3 and TRBJ2-1; D uncertain. Trimming removed 3 bases from V and 6 bases from J, with 12 bases in between. This CDR3 region has 14 residues. CDR1 and CDR2 (germline): SGHTA, FQGTGA. In DNA form, the CDR3 reads TGTGCCAGCAGCTTGCTTAATAGTGGCAATGAGCAGTTCCTC. Protein sequence: CASSLLNSGNEQFL.

This clonotype was observed many times. J is TRBJ1-2 and V is TRBV29-1; 7 bases agree with TRBD1. Germline loops: CDR1 SQVTM, CDR2 ANQGSEA. V was clipped by 4 bases and J by 3 bases; unmatched bases: 5. The CDR3 covers 13 residues. Written as DNA, the CDR3 is TGCAGCGTTGCCCGGACAGGTCACTATGGCTACACCTTC. Encoded protein: CSVARTGHYGYTF.

Of note for this clonotype: The CDR3 does not end in the conserved phenylalanine or tryptophan, so this is likely a read error. Because the CDR3's place on the DNA is in doubt, the DNA is left out and the CDR3 is given as listed by TCRdb. The rearrangement links TRBV10-3 to TRBJ1-6; the D call of TRBD1 is as the table states it, not checked on the DNA. Germline V gene data show CDR1 as ENHRY and CDR2 as SYGVKD. The CDR3 is 11 amino acids in total, end residues counted. The CDR3 here is CAIRAGTGAPL.

This clonotype was recorded many times. V is TRBV4-1 and J is TRBJ1-5; possible D gene TRBD1, 6 bases. The germline V and J ends were trimmed by 0 bases and 6 bases, with 9 bases remaining between them. CDR3 length: 14 amino acids. Germline CDR1 is MGHRA and CDR2 is YSYEKL. As DNA, the CDR3 is TGCGCCAGCAGCCAAGACGCAGGGGCTCAGCCCCAGCATTTT. Residues: CASSQDAGAQPQHF.

Points on this clonotype: The conserved final phenylalanine or tryptophan is absent from the CDR3, which likely points to a read error. V is TRBV6-6 and J is TRBJ2-1; D perhaps matches TRBD1 (7 bases). Deletions cut 11 bases from V and 3 bases from J, with 14 bases between. CDR3 length: 13 residues. Germline V gene lookup returns CDR1 MNHNY and CDR2 SVGAGI (reference sequence). Here the CDR3 reads CAVQGGDYNEQFL. CDR3 bases: TGTGCCGTCCAGGGGGGTGACTACAATGAGCAGTTCCTC.